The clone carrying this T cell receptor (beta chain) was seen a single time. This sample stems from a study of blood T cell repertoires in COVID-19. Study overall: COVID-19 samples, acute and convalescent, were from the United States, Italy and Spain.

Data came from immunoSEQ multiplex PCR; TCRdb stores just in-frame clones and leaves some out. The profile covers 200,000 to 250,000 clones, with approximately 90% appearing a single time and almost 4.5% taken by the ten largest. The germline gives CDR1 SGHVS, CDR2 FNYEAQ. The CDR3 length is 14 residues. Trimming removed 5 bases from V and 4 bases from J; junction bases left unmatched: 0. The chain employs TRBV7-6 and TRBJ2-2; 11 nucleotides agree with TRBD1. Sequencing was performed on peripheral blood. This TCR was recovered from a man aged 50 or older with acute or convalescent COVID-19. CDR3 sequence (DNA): TGTGCCAGCAGCGGACAGGGGGCCACCGGGGAGCTGTTTTTT. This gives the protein CASSGQGATGELFF.